The T cell receptor (beta chain) described here comes from a study of T cells in Graves' hyperthyroidism and ophthalmopathy. Study-level background: At the time of initial diagnosis and before any treatment, peripheral blood was collected. Findings and limits, study-wide: Separation of ophthalmopathy from stable hyperthyroidism was achieved by a 13 V-J model.

Graves' hyperthyroidism without ophthalmopathy progression within 18 months was termed stable. Cells are PBMCs isolated from around 10 ml of fresh blood. This CDR3 has 14 residues. Trimming removed 3 bases from V and 4 bases from J; junction bases left unmatched: 6. CDR1 SQVTM and CDR2 ANQGSEA come from the germline V gene. RNA transcripts yielded amplified TCR beta CDR3 regions. Initially, a first-round RT-PCR of the TCR CDR3 employed the HTBI primer set. Via MiXCR, TCRdb re-called the multiplex PCR reads, giving one row per CDR3 protein. The sample consists of approximately 410,000 distinct CDR3 sequences, 12% to 15% of them appearing once. This clonotype was picked up a small number of times. The target antigen is unknown.

The V call is TRBV29-1, the J call TRBJ2-5, with 9 positions matching TRBD2. The clonotype was recovered from a young woman with Graves' hyperthyroidism. What was sequenced was blood. The CDR3 region is CSVERGGWGETQYF. The CDR3 DNA follows: TGCAGCGTTGAGCGGGGGGGGTGGGGAGAGACCCAGTACTTC.